This T cell receptor beta chain was captured by sequencing in a study of blood T cell repertoires in COVID-19. The CDR3 is 16 residues long. Germline CDR1 and CDR2: SGHVS and FNYEAQ. V shed 4 bases, J shed 10 bases, and the junction held 14 bases outside the gene matches. Repertoires were generated with immunoSEQ multiplex PCR, while TCRdb's copy carries only in-frame clones and drops some. The sample records over 150,000 clones, roughly 88% being singletons. Sequences were obtained from peripheral blood. This receptor was taken from a middle-aged woman with COVID-19, enrolled during active disease. V is TRBV7-6 and J is TRBJ2-1, with 9 bases fitting TRBD2. This CDR3 is CASSSRGGGAVREQFF. The CDR3 DNA sequence: TGTGCCAGCAGCTCCCGCGGCGGGGGGGCAGTCCGCGAGCAGTTCTTC.